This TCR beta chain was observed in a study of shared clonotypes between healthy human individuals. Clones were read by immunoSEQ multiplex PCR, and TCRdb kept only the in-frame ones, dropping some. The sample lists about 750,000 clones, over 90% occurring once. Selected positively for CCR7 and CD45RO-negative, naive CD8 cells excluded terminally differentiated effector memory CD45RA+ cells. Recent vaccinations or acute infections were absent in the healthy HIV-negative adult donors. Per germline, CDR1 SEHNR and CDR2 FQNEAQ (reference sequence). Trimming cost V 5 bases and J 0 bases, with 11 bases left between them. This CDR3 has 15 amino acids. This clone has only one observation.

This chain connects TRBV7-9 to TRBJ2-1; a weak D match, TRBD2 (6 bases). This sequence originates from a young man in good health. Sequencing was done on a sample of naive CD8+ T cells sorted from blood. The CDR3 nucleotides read TGTGCCAGCAGCCATCGACTAGACTCCTACAATGAGCAGTTCTTC. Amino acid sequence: CASSHRLDSYNEQFF.